A selection of T cell receptor beta chains follows, all from one sample in a study of cytomegalovirus exposure and HLA in healthy donors. Generated by immunoSEQ multiplex PCR, the TCRdb table keeps only in-frame clones and is missing some. The sample lists under 85,000 clones, 55% to 75% seen once, with 15% to 20% in the top ten. Sequenced input: PBMCs. The receptors were sampled from a man aged 35-49 years in good health and CMV-seropositive. CDR3s include the opening cysteine and the closing phenylalanine or tryptophan. The order of the fields is J gene, D gene, clone size, V gene, CDR3 DNA, CDR3 protein. A D gene is named only where the DNA matches it firmly. Clone size is not always given. Where it is, it says once, few, many or a class for expanded clones.

j_call: TRBJ2-7; d_call: NA; clone_size: few; v_call: TRBV30; cdr3_nt: TGTGCCTGGAGCTACGGGGTTCAGCAGTACTTC; cdr3_aa: CAWSYGVQQYF
j_call: TRBJ1-1; d_call: TRBD1; clone_size: NA; v_call: TRBV5-5; cdr3_nt: TGTGCCAGCAGCTTGGCACAGGGGATAATGTGGGACACTGAAGCTTTCTTT; cdr3_aa: CASSLAQGIMWDTEAFF
j_call: TRBJ2-2; d_call: NA; clone_size: NA; v_call: TRBV12-5; cdr3_nt: TGTGCTAGTGGTTTGGGTGTCGGGGTGAACACCGGGGAGCTGTTTTTT; cdr3_aa: CASGLGVGVNTGELFF
j_call: TRBJ1-1; d_call: TRBD1; clone_size: NA; v_call: TRBV10-3; cdr3_nt: TGTGCCGTTACAATACCAGGGGGCACTGAAGCTTTCTTT; cdr3_aa: CAVTIPGGTEAFF
j_call: TRBJ2-5; d_call: TRBD2; clone_size: NA; v_call: TRBV30; cdr3_nt: TGTGCCTGGAATCTAGCGGGAGGTGGGGAGACCCAGTACTTC; cdr3_aa: CAWNLAGGGETQYF
j_call: TRBJ1-4; d_call: NA; clone_size: few; v_call: TRBV30; cdr3_nt: TGTGCCTGGAACCCCCAAACTGTTTTT; cdr3_aa: CAWNPQTVF
j_call: TRBJ2-1; d_call: TRBD2; clone_size: NA; v_call: TRBV5-1; cdr3_nt: TGCGCCAGCAGCCCGAGGACTAGCGGGGGAATACAGAGCTCCTACAATGAGCAGTTCTTC; cdr3_aa: CASSPRTSGGIQSSYNEQFF
j_call: TRBJ1-2; d_call: NA; clone_size: NA; v_call: TRBV30; cdr3_nt: TGTGCCTGGAGCGGGGGGTTACAGGGTGGCGGCTACACCTTC; cdr3_aa: CAWSGGLQGGGYTF
j_call: TRBJ2-1; d_call: NA; clone_size: NA; v_call: TRBV7-8; cdr3_nt: TGTGCCAGCAGCTTAAGTCCAGGCTCCTACAATGAGCAGTTCTTC; cdr3_aa: CASSLSPGSYNEQFF
j_call: TRBJ2-7; d_call: TRBD2; clone_size: NA; v_call: TRBV5-6; cdr3_nt: TGTGCCAGCAGCTCCCAAAGACTAGCGGGAGTTGAGCAGTACTTC; cdr3_aa: CASSSQRLAGVEQYF
j_call: TRBJ1-4; d_call: TRBD1; clone_size: NA; v_call: TRBV30; cdr3_nt: TGTGCCTGGAGTCCTCTAGGACAGGGCCCTAATGAAAAACTGTTTTTT; cdr3_aa: CAWSPLGQGPNEKLFF
j_call: TRBJ2-7; d_call: NA; clone_size: NA; v_call: TRBV6-5; cdr3_nt: TGTGCCAGCAGTTATCGGGCCTACGAGCAGTACTTC; cdr3_aa: CASSYRAYEQYF
j_call: TRBJ1-2; d_call: NA; clone_size: NA; v_call: TRBV6-1; cdr3_nt: TGTGCCAGCAGTGAAAGGGACACGCGCTCCTATGGCTACACCTTC; cdr3_aa: CASSERDTRSYGYTF
j_call: TRBJ1-5; d_call: NA; clone_size: NA; v_call: TRBV6-1; cdr3_nt: TGTGCCAGCAGTGGACAGAATCAGCCCCAGCATTTT; cdr3_aa: CASSGQNQPQHF
j_call: TRBJ2-2; d_call: NA; clone_size: NA; v_call: TRBV11-2; cdr3_nt: TGTGCCAGCAGCTTCTGGGGGCACACCGGGGAGCTGTTTTTT; cdr3_aa: CASSFWGHTGELFF
j_call: TRBJ1-1; d_call: NA; clone_size: NA; v_call: TRBV7-9; cdr3_nt: TGTGCCAGCAGCTCCTCCGGGACACAGCCCTTTTCTTTCTTT; cdr3_aa: CASSSSGTQPFSFF
j_call: TRBJ2-1; d_call: TRBD1; clone_size: once; v_call: TRBV6-9; cdr3_nt: TGTGCCAGCAGTATGGACAGGACAACCTACAATGAGCAGTTCTTC; cdr3_aa: CASSMDRTTYNEQFF
j_call: TRBJ2-7; d_call: NA; clone_size: NA; v_call: TRBV4-2; cdr3_nt: TGTGCCAGCAGCGGAGGGGCCGGCACCTACGAGCAGTACTTC; cdr3_aa: CASSGGAGTYEQYF
j_call: TRBJ1-1; d_call: NA; clone_size: NA; v_call: TRBV27; cdr3_nt: TGTGCCAGCAGTCTAAAAGGGTTGAGGGGACAGAACACTGAAGCTTTCTTT; cdr3_aa: CASSLKGLRGQNTEAFF
j_call: TRBJ2-2; d_call: TRBD2; clone_size: NA; v_call: TRBV14; cdr3_nt: TGTGCCAGCAACCAGCTAGCGGGGAACACCGGGGAGCTGTTTTTT; cdr3_aa: CASNQLAGNTGELFF